One sample yielded the 9 T cell receptor beta chains listed below, sequenced in a study of human T cells and chemical hapten exposure. Time point: healthy volunteer bleed at 2 weeks. Total RNA was extracted from unfractionated whole blood. TCRdb re-analysed the RACE reads in MiXCR, keeping a single row per CDR3 protein. The table records 50,000 or so distinct CDR3 sequences, 3.5% to 5% of them present only once. The sequenced sample was whole blood. These TCRs come from a human donor in good health. Some clones in this sample may be carry-over from other donors' samples.

This clonotype was detected a few times. The V and J genes are TRBV28 and TRBJ2-5; TRBD2 might be the D (6 bases). The CDR3 covers 15 residues. In germline, CDR1 is MDHEN, CDR2 SYDVKM. Trimming left V 8 bases short and J 1 base short, with 17 bases between. The CDR3 bases are TGTGCCAGCGGAACTAGCAAAGGCCCCCAAGAGACCCAGTACTTC. It translates to CASGTSKGPQETQYF.

This clonotype was detected many times. The chain combines TRBV28 with TRBJ1-5, with TRBD1 matching over 10 bases. CDR1 MDHEN and CDR2 SYDVKM come from the germline V gene. The CDR3 covers 15 residues. The ends lost 5 bases at V and 7 bases at J; junction bases unmatched: 8. The CDR3 loop is CASSGPGTGDQPQHF. In DNA form, the CDR3 reads TGTGCCAGCAGTGGGCCCGGGACAGGGGACCAGCCCCAGCATTTT.

This clonotype was counted at least ten times. The rearrangement joins TRBV20-1 to TRBJ2-3; D might be TRBD2 (6 bases). Deletions cut 8 bases from V and 0 bases from J, with 15 bases between. The CDR3 is made up of 14 amino acids. The germline gives CDR1 DFQATT, CDR2 SNEGSKA (reference sequence). CDR3 sequence (DNA): TGCAGTACTGTGGCGGGGACTAGCACAGATACGCAGTATTTT. It translates to CSTVAGTSTDTQYF.

This clonotype turned up a few times. This sequence joins TRBV29-1 and TRBJ1-5; 7 nucleotides match TRBD1. With 1 base clipped from V and 3 bases from J, the junction kept 3 bases outside the gene matches. CDR3 size: 14 residues. Germline CDR1 reads SQVTM; CDR2 reads ANQGSEA. Here the CDR3 reads CSVEGTGANQPQHF. Here the CDR3 DNA reads TGCAGCGTTGAAGGCACAGGGGCCAATCAGCCCCAGCATTTT. The whole variable domain, filled in from reference TRBV29-1 and TRBJ1-5, reads SAVISQKPSRDICQRGTSLTIQCQVDSQVTMMFWYRQQPGQSLTLIATANQGSEATYESGFVIDKFPISRPNLTFSTLTVSNMSPEDSSIYLCSVEGTGANQPQHFGDGTRLSIL.

In the case of this clonotype: A much larger clone differs by one base, so this may be a read error. This rearrangement joins TRBV6-1 to TRBJ2-5; 8 bases fit TRBD1. The V gene's germline CDR1 is MNHNS and CDR2 SASEGT. V shed 3 bases, J shed 4 bases, and the junction held 4 bases outside the gene matches. The CDR3 has 14 residues. The CDR3 DNA reads as TGTGCCAGCAGTGACCAGGGGGCAGGAGAGACCCAGTACTTC. It codes for CASSDQGAGETQYF.

In this sample, this clonotype turned up a few times. The CDR3 nucleotides are TGTGCCAGCACCCAGCGCGGAAGCTATGGCTACACCTTC. Amino acids: CASTQRGSYGYTF. This chain uses TRBV5-4 with TRBJ1-2; D remains ambiguous. This CDR3 has 13 amino acids. Per germline, CDR1 SGHNT and CDR2 YYREEE (reference sequence). Trimming removed 6 bases from V and 4 bases from J, with 13 bases in between.

This clonotype has at least ten counts. This chain links TRBV5-1 with TRBJ2-5, with 10 nucleotides matching TRBD2. CDR1 is SGHRS, CDR2 YFSETQ, per germline. Unmatched junction bases numbered 14, after V lost 2 bases and J lost 4 bases. The CDR3 totals 18 residues. CDR3: CASSFGRGLAGEGETQYF. CDR3 nucleotide sequence: TGCGCCAGCAGCTTCGGCAGGGGGCTAGCGGGAGAGGGAGAGACCCAGTACTTC.

This clonotype was counted ten times or more. This rearrangement joins TRBV29-1 to TRBJ2-3, with 8 bases lining up with TRBD2. Per the germline V gene, CDR1 is SQVTM and CDR2 is ANQGSEA. CDR3 size: 12 residues. V gave up 4 bases and J gave up 14 bases; unmatched junction bases: 11. The CDR3 spells CSVAPTSGLRYF. In DNA form, the CDR3 reads TGCAGCGTTGCTCCTACTAGCGGTCTGAGGTATTTT.

The genes are TRBV5-1 and TRBJ2-3, with 11 bases identical to TRBD2. Germline assignment: CDR1 SGHRS and CDR2 YFSETQ. This CDR3 comprises 16 residues. V was clipped by 3 bases and J by 2 bases; unmatched bases: 5. This CDR3 reads CASSSASGRITDTQYF. For the CDR3, the DNA is TGCGCCAGCAGCTCCGCTAGCGGGAGGATCACAGATACGCAGTATTTT. Variable domain in full (rest from reference TRBV5-1 and TRBJ2-3): KAGVTQTPRYLIKTRGQQVTLSCSPISGHRSVSWYQQTPGQGLQFLFEYFSETQRNKGNFPGRFSGRQFSNSRSEMNVSTLELGDSALYLCASSSASGRITDTQYFGPGTRLTVL.